One and the same sample provided the 9 T cell receptor beta chains below, sequenced in a study of CXCR3-negative and CXCR3-positive naive CD8 T cells. Study-wide points: TRB CDR3s of CXCR3-positive naive cells were more hydrophobic than those of CXCR3-negative naive cells.

With UMI labels, 5' RACE was used to prepare the TRB cDNA libraries. TCRdb re-analyzed the 5' RACE reads; it lists each CDR3 protein once, without DNA. The record lists more than 75,000 distinct CDR3 sequences, of which the ten most abundant hold roughly 0.64%. These receptors' targets are unknown. The sequenced sample consisted of naive CXCR3+ CD8+ T cells from blood. Indicated subset: CD45RO-CCR7+CD27+CD95- naive CD8+ T cells expressing CXCR3 (TNR3+). These receptors originate from a human donor in good health. Some clones in this sample may be carry-over from other donors' samples.

The CDR3 loop reads CASSSGQNYGYTF. The J gene is TRBJ1-2, the V gene TRBV27. This CDR3 spans 13 amino acids. Germline lookup yields CDR1 MNHEY and CDR2 SMNVEV (reference sequence).

J is TRBJ2-5 and V is TRBV27; the D call from TCRdb, TRBD1, cannot be confirmed without DNA. Germline loops: CDR1 MNHEY, CDR2 SMNVEV (reference sequence). The CDR3 is 15 residues long. CDR3 protein: CASSFTGNPQETQYF.

J is TRBJ1-5 and V is TRBV28. The germline V gene encodes CDR1 MDHEN and CDR2 SYDVKM. The CDR3 is made up of 13 amino acids. CDR3 sequence: CASSFAGNQPQHF.

V gene TRBV29-1 combines with J gene TRBJ2-7; TCRdb proposes TRBD2, but this gene call is untestable without DNA. Germline lookup yields CDR1 SQVTM and CDR2 ANQGSEA. This CDR3 has 15 residues. CDR3 amino acids: CSVEDSSGREYEQYF.

This chain joins TRBV4-3 and TRBJ2-6. The CDR3 is 16 residues long. Germline assignment: CDR1 LGHNA and CDR2 YSLEER. CDR3 residues: CASSTTVFSGANVLTF.

J is TRBJ2-4 and V is TRBV29-1. Germline-derived CDR1 and CDR2 are SQVTM and ANQGSEA. CDR3 size: 12 residues. CDR3 amino acids: CSVEGKGNIQYF.

The J gene is TRBJ2-1, the V gene TRBV20-1. CDR3 length: 14 residues. The germline CDR1 and CDR2 sequences are DFQATT and SNEGSKA (reference sequence). This CDR3 reads CSATIPSSFNEQFF.

Here the CDR3 reads CSVIPGGGDEQYF. This chain links TRBV29-1 with TRBJ2-7; there is no DNA to check the TCRdb D call of TRBD1. The length of the CDR3 is 13 residues. Germline CDR1 SQVTM, CDR2 ANQGSEA.

The V and J genes are TRBV20-1 and TRBJ2-1; TCRdb calls TRBD2, which cannot be checked without DNA. CDR3 length equals 19 residues. From germline, CDR1 is DFQATT and CDR2 SNEGSKA (reference sequence). The CDR3 sequence is CSARESLAGRYGSYNEQFF.